This is a list of T cell receptor beta chains from one sample in a study of blood T cell repertoires in COVID-19. The protocol was immunoSEQ multiplex PCR, while the TCRdb copy is restricted to in-frame clones and leaves out a portion. The repertoire holds some 190,000 clones, with around nine tenths as singletons. The sample was peripheral blood. These receptors all stem from a woman in her forties who had recovered from COVID-19. Each CDR3 is given with its conserved first and last residue. D genes are given only for firm matches. Not every row has a clone size; where given, it reads once, few, many or a size class.

cdr3_length	v_call	d_call	j_call	clone_size	cdr3_aa	cdr3_nt
16	TRBV27	TRBD2	TRBJ2-1	NA	CASTSEGGSSYNEQFF	TGTGCCAGCACTAGTGAGGGCGGGAGCTCCTACAATGAGCAGTTCTTC
14	TRBV2	TRBD2	TRBJ2-3	medium-sized	CASLAGGSTDTQYF	TGTGCCAGTCTAGCGGGAGGAAGCACAGATACGCAGTATTTT
15	TRBV7-2	TRBD2	TRBJ2-3	NA	CASSLAGGFTDTQYF	TGTGCCAGCAGCCTAGCGGGAGGGTTCACAGATACGCAGTATTTT
14	TRBV5-1	NA	TRBJ2-5	few	CASSWGEDGETQYF	TGCGCCAGCAGCTGGGGGGAGGACGGAGAGACCCAGTACTTC
15	TRBV7-2	TRBD2	TRBJ2-1	NA	CASSPIAGGSNEQFF	TGTGCCAGCAGCCCTATAGCGGGAGGGTCGAATGAGCAGTTCTTC
16	TRBV18	TRBD2	TRBJ2-7	NA	CASSPYNSGNSYEQYF	TGTGCCAGCTCACCTTACAATAGCGGGAACTCCTACGAGCAGTACTTC
13	TRBV28	NA	TRBJ2-4	once	CASSERTKNIQYF	TGTGCCAGCAGCGAGAGGACCAAAAACATTCAGTACTTC
14	TRBV27	NA	TRBJ1-2	NA	CASKGPGSGGGYTF	TGTGCCAGCAAAGGCCCGGGTTCTGGGGGCGGCTACACCTTC
14	TRBV7-6	NA	TRBJ2-2	NA	CASEERVDTGELFF	TGTGCCAGCGAGGAGAGGGTGGACACCGGGGAGCTGTTTTTT
15	TRBV5-1	NA	TRBJ2-5	NA	CASSLASGVAETQYF	TGCGCCAGCAGCTTGGCCTCCGGGGTCGCGGAGACCCAGTACTTC
14	TRBV6-5	NA	TRBJ1-4	NA	CASSSSATNEKLFF	TGTGCCAGCAGTTCCAGTGCAACTAATGAAAAACTGTTTTTT
15	TRBV6-1	TRBD1	TRBJ1-4	NA	CASSEYGTGVEKLFF	TGTGCCAGCAGTGAATATGGGACAGGGGTTGAAAAACTGTTTTTT
16	TRBV19	TRBD2	TRBJ2-3	NA	CASSMEAGPFGDTQYF	TGTGCCAGTAGTATGGAAGCGGGACCCTTCGGAGATACGCAGTATTTT
17	TRBV6-4	TRBD2	TRBJ2-1	few	CASSDSFGAGEVNEQFF	TGTGCCAGCAGTGACTCTTTTGGAGCGGGAGAGGTGAATGAGCAGTTCTTC
13	TRBV7-9	NA	TRBJ2-7	NA	CASSLGTSGEQYF	TGTGCCAGCAGCCTCGGGACATCTGGCGAGCAGTACTTC